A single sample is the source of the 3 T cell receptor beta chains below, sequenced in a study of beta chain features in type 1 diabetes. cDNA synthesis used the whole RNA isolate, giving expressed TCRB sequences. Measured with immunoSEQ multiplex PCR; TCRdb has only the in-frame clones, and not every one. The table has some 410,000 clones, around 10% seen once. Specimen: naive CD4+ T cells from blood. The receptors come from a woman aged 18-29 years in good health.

The CDR3 sequence is CSGTSGQGIGEQYF. CDR3 sequence (DNA): TGCAGCGGGACCTCGGGACAGGGGATTGGCGAGCAGTACTTC. V gene TRBV29-1 combines with J gene TRBJ2-7; TRBD1 agrees at 10 bases. The CDR3 covers 14 residues. The germline gives CDR1 SQVTM, CDR2 ANQGSEA. V trimming: 7 bases; J trimming: 6 bases; junction bases outside the gene matches: 12.

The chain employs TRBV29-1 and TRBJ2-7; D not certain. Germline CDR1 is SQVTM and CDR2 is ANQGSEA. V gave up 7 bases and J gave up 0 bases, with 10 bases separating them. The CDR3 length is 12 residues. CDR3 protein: CSASPDSYEQYF. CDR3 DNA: TGCAGCGCCTCCCCGGACTCCTACGAGCAGTACTTC.

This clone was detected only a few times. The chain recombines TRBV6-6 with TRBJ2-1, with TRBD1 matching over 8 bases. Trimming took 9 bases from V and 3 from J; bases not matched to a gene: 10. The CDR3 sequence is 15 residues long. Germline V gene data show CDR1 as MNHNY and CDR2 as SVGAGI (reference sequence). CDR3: CASGSGQEDYNEQFF. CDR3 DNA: TGTGCCAGTGGATCGGGACAGGAGGACTACAATGAGCAGTTCTTC.